The rows below give T cell receptor beta chains drawn from one sample of a study of T cells after yellow fever vaccination. MiXCR, run by TCRdb on the 5' RACE reads, gives a single entry per CDR3 protein. This table has around 310,000 distinct CDR3 sequences, around 4.5% appearing once. The sample was PBMCs, taken 15 days after the yellow fever booster vaccination. The source of these receptors is a man aged 18 to 35 who received the YFV17D yellow fever vaccine. Both conserved end residues are part of each CDR3. The D gene is left open where the match is weak. Clone size is not always given. Where it is, it says once, few, many or a class for expanded clones.

V gene,J gene,D gene,clone size,CDR3 protein,CDR3 DNA
TRBV7-9,TRBJ2-7,-,-,CASSLWTEGKHEQYF,TGTGCCAGCAGCCTATGGACAGAGGGAAAGCACGAGCAGTACTTC
TRBV29-1,TRBJ2-3,TRBD2,many,CSVEEGFAGGTDTQYF,TGCAGCGTTGAAGAGGGCTTTGCGGGGGGGACAGATACGCAGTATTTT
TRBV9,TRBJ2-3,-,many,CASSVRAGAPTDTQYF,TGTGCCAGCAGCGTACGGGCGGGGGCGCCGACAGATACGCAGTATTTT
TRBV10-3,TRBJ2-3,TRBD2,many,CAISERGDTDTQYF,TGTGCCATCTCCGAGCGGGGGGACACAGATACGCAGTATTTT
TRBV20-1,TRBJ1-2,-,many,CSARTGVYGYTF,TGCAGTGCCCGTACAGGAGTCTATGGCTACACCTTC
TRBV4-3,TRBJ1-4,-,-,CASSQAYTPNEKLFF,TGCGCCAGCAGCCAAGCCTACACGCCGAATGAAAAACTGTTTTTT
TRBV20-1,TRBJ2-3,-,many,CSAREGAPDTQYF,TGCAGTGCTAGAGAAGGGGCTCCAGATACGCAGTATTTT
TRBV7-6,TRBJ2-2,-,few,CASSLVPGTTGELFF,TGTGCCAGCAGCTTAGTTCCCGGGACCACCGGGGAGCTGTTTTTT
TRBV2,TRBJ2-2,-,-,CASRQITINTGELFF,TGTGCCAGCAGGCAGATCACTATAAACACCGGGGAGCTGTTTTTT
TRBV7-6,TRBJ2-7,-,many,CASSPPGLSTYEQYF,TGTGCCAGCAGCCCGCCTGGGCTATCTACCTACGAGCAGTACTTC
TRBV7-9,TRBJ2-7,-,-,CASSLRTDSYEQYF,TGTGCCAGCAGCTTGCGCACGGACTCCTACGAGCAGTACTTC
TRBV5-1,TRBJ2-7,TRBD1,few,CASSSDRGAYEQYF,TGCGCCAGCAGCTCGGACAGGGGAGCCTACGAGCAGTACTTC
TRBV7-3,TRBJ2-1,TRBD2,-,CASSLVLAGVYEQFF,TGTGCCAGCAGCTTAGTTTTAGCGGGGGTTTATGAGCAGTTCTTC
TRBV7-9,TRBJ1-3,TRBD1,-,CASSQTGESGNTIYF,TGTGCCAGCAGCCAGACAGGGGAAAGTGGAAACACCATATATTTT
TRBV5-1,TRBJ1-5,-,many,CASSFDPNQPQHF,TGCGCCAGCAGCTTTGACCCCAATCAGCCCCAGCATTTT
TRBV6-1,TRBJ1-5,-,many,CASSEAGMGQPQHF,TGTGCCAGCAGTGAAGCAGGGATGGGTCAGCCCCAGCATTTT